This T cell receptor beta chain stems from a study of response to subunit inactivated influenza vaccine. General study findings and limits: Authors proposed each seasonal influenza vaccination draws in few new T cells.

This clonotype was counted many times. Its antigen is unknown. The CDR3 length is 14 residues. Germline V gives CDR1 SGHRS, CDR2 YFSETQ. With 3 bases removed from V and 2 bases from J, the gap between germline ends came to 9 bases. TCRdb re-called the RT-PCR reads through MiXCR, storing one row per CDR3 protein. The repertoire holds 500,000 to 550,000 distinct CDR3 sequences, 6.5% to 8% seen once, with 10% to 15% in the top ten. This clonotype originated in a man between 45 and 75 years old who received an inactivated influenza vaccine. The chain joins TRBV5-1 to TRBJ2-1; D tentatively reads TRBD1 or TRBD2 (7 bases each). Specimen: PBMCs from blood, collected roughly 24 months after vaccination. As DNA, the CDR3 is TGCGCCAGCAGCTCAGGGGGGGCCTACAATGAGCAGTTCTTC. Its protein product is CASSSGGAYNEQFF.